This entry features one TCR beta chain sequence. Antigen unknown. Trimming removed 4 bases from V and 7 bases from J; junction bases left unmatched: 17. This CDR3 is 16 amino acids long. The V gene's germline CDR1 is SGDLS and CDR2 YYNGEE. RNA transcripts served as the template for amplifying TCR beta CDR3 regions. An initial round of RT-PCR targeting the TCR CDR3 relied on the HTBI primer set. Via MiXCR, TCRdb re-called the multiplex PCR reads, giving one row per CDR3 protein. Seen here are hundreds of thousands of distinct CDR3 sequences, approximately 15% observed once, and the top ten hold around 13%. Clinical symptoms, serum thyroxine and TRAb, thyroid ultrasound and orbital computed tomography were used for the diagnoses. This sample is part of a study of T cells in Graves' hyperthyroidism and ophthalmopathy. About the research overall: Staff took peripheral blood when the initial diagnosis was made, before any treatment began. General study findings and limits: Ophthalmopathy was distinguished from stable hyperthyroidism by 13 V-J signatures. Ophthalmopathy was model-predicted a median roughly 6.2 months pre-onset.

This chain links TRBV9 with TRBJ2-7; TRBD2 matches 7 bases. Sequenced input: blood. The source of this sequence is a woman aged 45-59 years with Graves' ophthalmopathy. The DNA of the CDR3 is TGTGCCAGCAGCCCCAGGGAGGGTCCGTTGGAGGGGGAGCAGTACTTC. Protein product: CASSPREGPLEGEQYF.